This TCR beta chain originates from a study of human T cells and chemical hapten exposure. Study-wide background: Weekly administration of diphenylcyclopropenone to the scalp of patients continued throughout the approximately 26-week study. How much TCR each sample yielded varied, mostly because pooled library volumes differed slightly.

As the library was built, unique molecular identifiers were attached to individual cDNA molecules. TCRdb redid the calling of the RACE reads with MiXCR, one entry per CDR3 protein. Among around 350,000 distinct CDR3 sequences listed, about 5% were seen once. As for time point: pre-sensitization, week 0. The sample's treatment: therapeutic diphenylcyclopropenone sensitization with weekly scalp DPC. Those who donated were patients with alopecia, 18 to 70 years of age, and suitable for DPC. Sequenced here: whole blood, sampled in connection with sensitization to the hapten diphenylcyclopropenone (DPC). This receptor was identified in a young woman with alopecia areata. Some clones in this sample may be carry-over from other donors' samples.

The CDR3 is CASSLTGQGGTDTQYF. DNA for the CDR3: TGTGCCAGCAGTTTGACGGGACAGGGAGGGACAGATACGCAGTATTTT. J is TRBJ2-3 and V is TRBV27, with 9 bases that match TRBD1. J was trimmed by 3 bases and V by 3 bases; bases with no gene match: 7. Germline V CDR1 and CDR2: MNHEY, SMNVEV (reference sequence). The CDR3 extends over 16 amino acids.